This T cell receptor beta chain was sequenced in a study of beta chain features in type 1 diabetes. V shed 4 bases and J shed 1 base, with 14 bases lying between them. There are 15 residues in the CDR3. Per the germline V gene, CDR1 is SGDLS and CDR2 is YYNGEE. Expressed TCRB transcripts were sequenced because the isolated RNA had all been reverse transcribed beforehand. Profiling relied on immunoSEQ multiplex PCR, and the TCRdb table lists in-frame clones only, not all of them. The sample has a few hundred thousand clones, about 13% seen once. Purities over 98% were achieved in all sorted populations. Whole-study findings and limits: The naive, central memory and Treg TCRB repertoires looked more alike in patients than they did in healthy donors. When Type 1 diabetes patients were examined, their TCRB CDR3s proved moderately but significantly shorter in all four CD4+ subsets.

Remarks on this clone: The antigen is unknown.

The receptor was derived from a woman aged 18-30 years with type 1 diabetes. This chain links TRBV9 with TRBJ2-5, with D perhaps matching TRBD2 (5 bases). The sample comprised naive CD4+ T cells from blood. The CDR3 DNA reads as TGTGCCAGCAGCAACCGTGGGGAGATCCAAGAGACCCAGTACTTC. Protein: CASSNRGEIQETQYF.